The T cell receptor beta chain described here comes from a study of blood T cell repertoires in COVID-19. The CDR3 has 17 residues. J was trimmed by 2 bases and V by 3 bases; bases with no gene match: 11. Germline values: CDR1 MGHDK, CDR2 SYGVNS. Clones were read by immunoSEQ multiplex PCR, and TCRdb kept only the in-frame ones, dropping some. The sample shows more than 100,000 clones, around 87% of them seen only once. Specimen: peripheral blood. This clonotype originated in a man between 50 and 59 years old with active COVID-19. The chain carries TRBV25-1 and TRBJ1-2, with 8 bases that match TRBD1. The CDR3 loop is CASSDPLGQGPNYGYTF. Written as DNA, the CDR3 is TGTGCCAGCAGTGACCCTCTCGGACAGGGCCCCAACTATGGCTACACCTTC.